This is a list of T cell receptor beta chains from one sample in a study of cytotoxic CD8 clonotypes in ibrutinib-treated CLL. The table came from immunoSEQ multiplex PCR; TCRdb's copy has only in-frame clones and leaves some out. The sample has around 330,000 clones, 67% seen once. The sequencing used PBMCs, collected after 36 months of ibrutinib treatment. The origin of the receptors is a human donor with chronic lymphocytic leukemia. The CDR3 runs from the conserved cysteine through the conserved F or W. A D gene is named only where the DNA matches it firmly. The listing skips clone size in some rows; elsewhere it reads once, few, many or a size class.

clone_size j_call v_call d_call cdr3_aa cdr3_nt
NA TRBJ1-2 TRBV9 NA CASSVETGGAYGYTF TGTGCCAGCAGCGTGGAGACAGGCGGGGCGTATGGCTACACCTTC
NA TRBJ2-7 TRBV2 TRBD2 CASKASGGAPPEQYF TGTGCCAGCAAGGCTAGCGGGGGGGCCCCCCCCGAGCAGTACTTC
NA TRBJ2-3 TRBV29-1 NA CSVGGQGRQYF TGCAGCGTTGGGGGCCAGGGTCGTCAGTATTTT
NA TRBJ1-2 TRBV9 NA CASSVRDTRYGYTF TGTGCCAGCAGCGTAAGGGACACCCGCTATGGCTACACCTTC
NA TRBJ2-7 TRBV27 TRBD2 CASSGRASYEQYF TGTGCCAGCAGCGGGAGGGCTTCCTACGAGCAGTACTTC
NA TRBJ2-7 TRBV2 TRBD1 CAIVPDRVNKQYF TGTGCCATCGTACCGGACAGGGTGAATAAGCAGTACTTC
once TRBJ1-1 TRBV15 TRBD1 CATSRMDRGTEAFF TGTGCCACCAGCAGGATGGACAGGGGCACTGAAGCTTTCTTT
NA TRBJ1-2 TRBV29-1 TRBD1 CSAVPADRGLIGYTF TGCAGCGCCGTACCCGCGGACAGGGGCCTCATTGGCTACACCTTC
NA TRBJ1-1 TRBV5-4 TRBD1 CASLETGRRTEAFF TGTGCCAGCTTAGAGACAGGGCGGAGAACTGAAGCTTTCTTT
NA TRBJ1-5 TRBV10-3 TRBD1 CAISDRFPGTGAGQPQHF TGTGCCATCAGCGATCGATTTCCCGGGACAGGGGCTGGTCAGCCCCAGCATTTT
once TRBJ1-1 TRBV14 NA CASSRDAGPTEAFF TGTGCCAGCAGCCGGGACGCAGGGCCCACTGAAGCTTTCTTT
NA TRBJ2-1 TRBV7-9 TRBD2 CASSARVSGAPHSYNEQFF TGTGCCAGCAGCGCTAGGGTTAGCGGGGCCCCACACTCCTACAATGAGCAGTTCTTC
NA TRBJ2-7 TRBV4-1 NA CASSQVVAGAHSYEQYF TGCGCCAGCAGCCAAGTAGTGGCCGGGGCACACTCCTACGAGCAGTACTTC
NA TRBJ1-1 TRBV11-1 NA CASSLISTAMNTEAFF TGTGCCAGCAGCTTAATCTCGACAGCGATGAACACTGAAGCTTTCTTT
NA TRBJ2-7 TRBV2 NA CASSVSPVTPYEQYF TGTGCCAGCAGCGTTTCGCCGGTCACACCCTACGAGCAGTACTTC
NA TRBJ1-2 TRBV2 TRBD1 CASRPPGQGYGYTF TGTGCCAGCAGGCCCCCGGGACAGGGCTATGGCTACACCTTC
NA TRBJ2-2 TRBV7-8 TRBD1 CASSSGTGANTGELFF TGTGCCAGCAGCTCTGGGACAGGAGCGAACACCGGGGAGCTGTTTTTT
NA TRBJ2-7 TRBV4-1 NA CASSRIWGLLSYEQYF TGCGCCAGCAGCCGCATCTGGGGCCTTCTCTCCTACGAGCAGTACTTC
few TRBJ1-5 TRBV19 NA CASSKVTGFNQPQHF TGTGCCAGTAGTAAGGTCACAGGATTCAATCAGCCCCAGCATTTT
NA TRBJ2-7 TRBV27 TRBD2 CASRGLAGAQYF TGTGCCAGCAGGGGACTAGCGGGAGCGCAGTACTTC
NA TRBJ1-2 TRBV4-3 NA CASSQFGRLNYGYTF TGCGCCAGCAGCCAGTTTGGGCGGTTAAACTATGGCTACACCTTC
NA TRBJ2-3 TRBV9 TRBD2 CASSAGGTVDTQYF TGTGCCAGCAGCGCGGGGGGGACTGTAGATACGCAGTATTTT
NA TRBJ2-7 TRBV7-8 NA CASSPRTAYEQYF TGTGCCAGCAGCCCCCGGACAGCCTACGAGCAGTACTTC
NA TRBJ2-2 TRBV10-3 NA CAISDPGDQNTGELFF TGTGCCATCAGTGACCCGGGGGACCAAAACACCGGGGAGCTGTTTTTT
few TRBJ1-2 TRBV18 TRBD1 CASSPETGGNYGYTF TGTGCCAGCTCACCGGAGACAGGGGGCAACTATGGCTACACCTTC
NA TRBJ1-1 TRBV6-5 TRBD1 CASGKQGAWSTEAFF TGTGCCAGCGGCAAACAGGGGGCTTGGAGTACTGAAGCTTTCTTT
few TRBJ1-2 TRBV7-2 NA CASSLYRSPANYGYTF TGTGCCAGCAGCTTGTACAGGTCCCCAGCTAACTATGGCTACACCTTC
NA TRBJ2-1 TRBV4-3 TRBD2 CASSQDRKAGGPYNEQFF TGCGCCAGCAGCCAAGATAGGAAAGCGGGAGGGCCGTACAATGAGCAGTTCTTC
NA TRBJ1-6 TRBV5-5 NA CASSPDSSSYNSPLHF TGTGCCAGCAGCCCTGACTCGAGCTCCTATAATTCACCCCTCCACTTT
once TRBJ1-3 TRBV15 NA CATSRGGFRGPSGNTIYF TGTGCCACCAGCAGAGGGGGGTTCAGGGGACCTTCTGGAAACACCATATATTTT
few TRBJ1-2 TRBV7-3 TRBD1 CASSFITPGQGSVGGYTF TGTGCCAGCAGCTTCATCACACCGGGACAGGGATCGGTCGGTGGCTACACCTTC
NA TRBJ2-5 TRBV25-1 TRBD1 CASSKFHRGAETQYF TGTGCCAGCAGTAAATTCCACAGGGGCGCGGAGACCCAGTACTTC
NA TRBJ2-5 TRBV10-2 TRBD1 CASRRTGMFETQYF TGCGCCAGCAGAAGGACAGGGATGTTCGAGACCCAGTACTTC
NA TRBJ2-3 TRBV27 NA CASSLQGQITDTQYF TGTGCCAGCAGTCTCCAGGGCCAGATCACAGATACGCAGTATTTT
NA TRBJ1-3 TRBV6-5 NA CASSYGSGSAGNTIYF TGTGCCAGCAGTTACGGTTCGGGGTCGGCGGGAAACACCATATATTTT
once TRBJ2-5 TRBV6-6 NA CASRQSSQETQYF TGTGCCAGCAGGCAAAGTTCCCAAGAGACCCAGTACTTC
NA TRBJ1-2 TRBV5-5 NA CASSRGRIYGYTF TGTGCCAGCAGCAGGGGACGGATCTATGGCTACACCTTC
NA TRBJ1-1 TRBV9 NA CASSGYFRDMNTEAFF TGTGCCAGCAGCGGATACTTCAGGGATATGAACACTGAAGCTTTCTTT
NA TRBJ2-5 TRBV6-5 NA CATYWSGTQYF TGTGCCACCTACTGGAGCGGGACCCAGTACTTC
few TRBJ1-2 TRBV2 NA CASRSPWTARYGYTF TGTGCCAGCAGGAGCCCCTGGACAGCACGGTATGGCTACACCTTC
once TRBJ2-5 TRBV11-2 TRBD2 CASSLVLAGAYQETQYF TGTGCCAGCAGCTTAGTACTAGCGGGAGCGTACCAAGAGACCCAGTACTTC
NA TRBJ1-6 TRBV7-2 NA CASSLMGPLGDTYNSPLHF TGTGCCAGCAGCTTAATGGGACCCCTTGGAGACACCTATAATTCACCCCTCCACTTT
NA TRBJ2-4 TRBV29-1 NA CSVEDHRGLIFIQYF TGCAGCGTTGAAGATCACCGGGGGCTGATATTCATTCAGTACTTC
NA TRBJ2-1 TRBV5-1 NA CASSLTGINPYNEQFF TGCGCCAGCAGCTTGACAGGGATCAACCCCTACAATGAGCAGTTCTTC
NA TRBJ1-3 TRBV1 NA CTSSQEFNGDTIGNTIYF TGCACCAGCAGCCAAGAGTTTAACGGTGACACTATTGGAAACACCATATATTTT
NA TRBJ1-2 TRBV2 TRBD1 CASRDRVGFGGYTF TGTGCCAGCAGAGACAGGGTTGGTTTTGGAGGCTACACCTTC
few TRBJ2-3 TRBV6-6 NA CASSYTDSTDTQYF TGTGCCAGCAGTTACACGGACAGCACAGATACGCAGTATTTT
few TRBJ1-6 TRBV7-2 NA CASSLGRRARNSPLHF TGTGCCAGCAGCTTAGGACGCAGGGCTCGTAATTCACCCCTCCACTTT
once TRBJ1-4 TRBV2 NA CASSTQAGLSRGLNEKLFF TGTGCCAGCTCCACCCAGGCAGGCCTTTCGAGGGGACTTAATGAAAAACTGTTTTTT
NA TRBJ1-5 TRBV28 TRBD1 CASSLGTGGKGYYQPQHF TGTGCCAGCAGTTTGGGGACAGGGGGCAAGGGGTACTATCAGCCCCAGCATTTT